This T cell receptor beta chain is from a study of early T cells in non-severe SARS-CoV-2 infection. Study in general: Sequencing of unsorted whole blood was done on bulk RNA, leaving chains unpaired.

Individual cDNA molecules received unique molecular identifiers during library preparation. Using its own MiXCR run on the 5' RACE reads, TCRdb lists one record per CDR3 protein. The sample yields approximately 70,000 distinct CDR3 sequences, roughly 4.9% seen once. This clonotype was counted between two and nine times. Germline lookup yields CDR1 SGHAT and CDR2 FQNNGV. V was cut by 5 bases and J by 11 bases, with 22 bases left in between. This CDR3 spans 14 amino acids. Source: whole blood, taken at baseline. This clonotype originated in an adult who was a healthcare worker with PCR-confirmed SARS-CoV-2 infection or an uninfected control (not recorded which). The donor label of this sample is uncertain. The chain carries TRBV11-2 and TRBJ2-7; weak D call: TRBD1 (6 bases). CDR3 amino acids: CASSLSGVITSEYF. As DNA, the CDR3 is TGTGCCAGCAGCCTGTCAGGGGTTATTACGTCGGAGTACTTC.